These 30 T cell receptor beta chains came from one sample sequenced in a study of blood T cells in healthy people across ages. For the second PCR, which ran for roughly 7 to 11 cycles, a sample-barcoded 5' primer and a J-beta primer mix were used. TCRdb ran MiXCR on the 5' RACE reads and lists one entry per CDR3 protein. The sample has some 640,000 distinct CDR3 sequences; around 49% are singletons. Sequenced: blood. Receptors were obtained from a woman aged 60-75 years in good health.

V usage is TRBV20-1 and J usage is TRBJ2-2; perhaps TRBD1 as D (8 bases). Germline V CDR1 and CDR2: DFQATT, SNEGSKA (reference sequence). V was pared by 5 bases and J by 5 bases, with 21 bases between. The CDR3 has 16 amino acids. The CDR3 DNA sequence: TGCAGTGCTTATAGGCCCGGACAGGGAGGGACCGGGGAGCTGTTTTTT. It translates to CSAYRPGQGGTGELFF.

This clonotype was detected a few times. The rearrangement uses TRBV4-2 and TRBJ1-2; D gene ambiguous. The germline V and J ends were trimmed by 0 bases and 3 bases, with 5 bases remaining between them. CDR1 is LGHNA, CDR2 YNFKEQ, per germline. The CDR3 has 13 residues. CDR3 protein: CASSQDWDYGYTF. The CDR3 coding sequence is TGTGCCAGCAGCCAAGATTGGGACTATGGCTACACCTTC.

The table lists this clonotype with a few counts. The rearrangement links TRBV29-1 to TRBJ2-1, with TRBD2 identical over 9 bases. Judging by the DNA end, TRBJ2-7 fits better; the J call may be wrong. Germline V gene data show CDR1 as SQVTM and CDR2 as ANQGSEA. The CDR3 loop spans 15 amino acids. CDR3 bases: TGCAGCGTTGAAGGGCTAGCGGGAATCTACAATGAGCAGTACTTC. Protein product: CSVEGLAGIYNEQYF.

V usage is TRBV6-2 or TRBV6-3 and J usage is TRBJ2-1; D is tentatively TRBD1 or TRBD2 (5 bases each). Trimming removed 8 bases from V and 6 bases from J, with 17 bases in between. The CDR3 consists of 14 residues. Germline assignment: CDR1 MNHEY and CDR2 SVGEGT. The CDR3 here is CASRGTGASNEQFF. CDR3 DNA: TGTGCCAGCCGTGGGACCGGGGCGAGCAATGAGCAGTTCTTC.

This clonotype was counted only a few times. The gene calls are TRBV7-9 and TRBJ2-7; D assignment may be TRBD1 or TRBD2 (5 bases each). The CDR3 contains 15 residues. V was cut by 6 bases and J by 0 bases, with 15 bases left in between. CDR1 and CDR2 from the germline V gene are SEHNR and FQNEAQ (reference sequence). The CDR3 reads CASSSGADSSYEQYF. The CDR3 nucleotides are TGTGCCAGCAGTTCCGGGGCCGACAGCTCCTACGAGCAGTACTTC.

V is TRBV5-5 and J is TRBJ1-6; D may be TRBD1 (5 bases). V lost 0 bases and J 8 bases, leaving 12 bases between the germline ends. The CDR3 extends over 15 amino acids. CDR1 and CDR2 from the germline V gene are SGHKS and YYEKEE (reference sequence). DNA of the CDR3: TGTGCCAGCAGCTTGGCTGGGACTGATTATTCACCCCTCCACTTT. This sequence encodes CASSLAGTDYSPLHF.

V is TRBV11-2 and J is TRBJ2-7; 8 nucleotides line up with TRBD2. V gave up 2 bases and J gave up 3 bases; unmatched junction bases: 12. This CDR3 has 17 amino acids. Germline-derived CDR1 and CDR2 are SGHAT and FQNNGV. The DNA for the CDR3 is TGTGCCAGCAGCTTATTACAGGGTAATAGCGGGATCTACGAGCAGTACTTC. Translation gives CASSLLQGNSGIYEQYF.

This chain links TRBV7-9 with TRBJ2-7; 9 bases align to TRBD1. Per the germline V gene, CDR1 is SEHNR and CDR2 is FQNEAQ (reference sequence). With V trimmed by 7 bases and J by 3 bases, 4 bases remained unmatched. The length of the CDR3 is 13 residues. The CDR3 here is CASTGGQGYEQYF. The CDR3, as DNA: TGTGCCAGCACCGGGGGACAGGGCTACGAGCAGTACTTC.

This clonotype was counted many times. This rearrangement joins TRBV29-1 to TRBJ2-7, with D perhaps matching TRBD1 (5 bases). This CDR3 region has 14 residues. The V and J ends lost 1 base and 0 bases respectively, with 10 bases between them. The germline V gene has CDR1 SQVTM and CDR2 ANQGSEA. The CDR3 loop is CSVEGGRDSYEQYF. The CDR3 region has the DNA TGCAGCGTTGAAGGTGGCAGGGACTCCTACGAGCAGTACTTC.

The chain has TRBV20-1 and TRBJ2-4; 8 bases fit TRBD1. V lost 5 bases to trimming and J lost 6 bases; unmatched junction nucleotides: 9. Looked up from germline, CDR1 is DFQATT and CDR2 is SNEGSKA (reference sequence). There are 14 residues in the CDR3. CDR3 DNA: TGCAGTGCTGCCAGGACAGGGTCTGGAAACATTCAGTACTTC. Translating gives CSAARTGSGNIQYF.

The gene calls are TRBV7-2 and TRBJ2-1; a weak D match, TRBD2 (5 bases). This CDR3 contains 13 residues. V was shortened by 5 bases and J by 7 bases, with 12 bases between the two germline ends. Germline loops: CDR1 SGHTA, CDR2 FQGNSA. The CDR3 coding sequence is TGTGCCAGCAGCCAACCCGGGGAGAATGAGCAGTTCTTC. Translating it yields CASSQPGENEQFF. The full variable domain, rest sourced from reference TRBV7-2 and TRBJ2-1, is GAGVSQSPSNKVTEKGKDVELRCDPISGHTALYWYRQSLGQGLEFLIYFQGNSAPDKSGLPSDRFSAERTGGSVSTLTIQRTQQEDSAVYLCASSQPGENEQFFGPGTRLTVL.

The chain is built from TRBV29-1 and TRBJ2-1; 11 bases match TRBD2. Germline lookup yields CDR1 SQVTM and CDR2 ANQGSEA. The CDR3 covers 15 residues. V dropped 6 bases and J dropped 7; count of bases not matched to a gene: 11. Here the CDR3 DNA reads TGCAGCGTCCTATTCGCTAGCGGGGGGCCTAATGAGCAGTTCTTC. Encoded protein: CSVLFASGGPNEQFF.

The rearrangement joins TRBV11-1 to TRBJ1-1; 7 bases agree with TRBD1. The CDR3 consists of 14 residues. The V gene's germline CDR1 is SGHAT and CDR2 FQDESV (reference sequence). J was trimmed by 3 bases and V by 6 bases; bases with no gene match: 7. The CDR3 DNA is TGTGCCAGCAGTGGGTCCACAGGGGACACTGAAGCTTTCTTT. Translation gives CASSGSTGDTEAFF.

The genes are TRBV28 and TRBJ1-2; maybe TRBD1 (5 bases). This CDR3 is 14 amino acids long. Trimming shortened V by 3 bases and J by 5 bases, and 13 bases separated the two germline ends. CDR1 is MDHEN and CDR2 is SYDVKM in the germline V gene. The CDR3, as DNA: TGTGCCAGCAGTTTGACAGAAAACCATTATGGCTACACCTTC. Its translation: CASSLTENHYGYTF.

The J gene is TRBJ1-1, the V gene TRBV20-1; possible D gene TRBD1, 6 bases. The length of the CDR3 is 16 residues. The V end lost 1 base, the J end lost 6 bases, and 21 bases lay between the germline ends. Germline-derived CDR1 and CDR2 are DFQATT and SNEGSKA (reference sequence). Written as DNA, the CDR3 is TGCAGTGCTAGAGGGGCCAGACAGGAGATGGACGCTGAAGCTTTCTTT. Encoded protein: CSARGARQEMDAEAFF.

V is TRBV4-3 and J is TRBJ2-1; D ambiguous. This CDR3 has 16 amino acids. V lost 3 bases to trimming and J lost 2 bases, with 14 bases between them. CDR1 and CDR2 from the germline V gene are LGHNA and YSLEER. In DNA, the CDR3 is TGCGCCAGCAGCCAGGTGATCGATGTTACCTACAATGAGCAGTTCTTC. It yields the protein CASSQVIDVTYNEQFF.

This clonotype has only a few counts. The rearrangement uses TRBV27 and TRBJ2-7, with a weak D call TRBD2 (6 bases). The ends were cut back, 6 bases at V and 0 bases at J, with 21 bases in the middle. The CDR3 covers 17 residues. Germline V gene data show CDR1 as MNHEY and CDR2 as SMNVEV (reference sequence). DNA of the CDR3: TGTGCCAGCAGGCCAATCATGACTAGGGGATACTCCTACGAGCAGTACTTC. Its translation: CASRPIMTRGYSYEQYF.

Concerning this clonotype itself: A much larger clone lies a single base off, so this may be a read error. V gene TRBV20-1 combines with J gene TRBJ2-5; D may be TRBD1 (5 bases). This CDR3 has 11 amino acids. V was trimmed by 5 bases and J by 5 bases, leaving 9 bases between them. Per germline, CDR1 DFQATT and CDR2 SNEGSKA (reference sequence). The CDR3 sequence is CSAWKGETQYF. The CDR3 DNA is TGCAGTGCTTGGAAGGGGGAGACCCAGTACTTC.

The V gene is TRBV6-5, the J gene TRBJ2-5, with a possible D match to TRBD2 (6 bases). CDR3 length: 16 residues. The germline gives CDR1 MNHEY, CDR2 SVGAGI. The germline V and J ends were trimmed by 0 bases and 2 bases, with 13 bases remaining between them. In DNA, the CDR3 is TGTGCCAGCAGTTACTCCGGCGCCGGGGGACAAGAGACCCAGTACTTC. This translates into CASSYSGAGGQETQYF.

The V gene is TRBV2, the J gene TRBJ2-7; D is perhaps TRBD1 (6 bases). V was pared by 3 bases and J by 1 base, with 10 bases between. This CDR3 has 14 amino acids. Germline CDR1 is SNHLY and CDR2 is FYNNEI. CDR3: CASSDLGQSYEQYF. CDR3 nucleotide sequence: TGTGCCAGCAGTGACTTAGGACAGTCCTACGAGCAGTACTTC.

This rearrangement joins TRBV13 to TRBJ2-1, with 10 bases lining up with TRBD2. Looked up from germline, CDR1 is PRHDT and CDR2 is FYEKMQ (reference sequence). This CDR3 region has 17 residues. The ends lost 2 bases at V and 5 bases at J; junction bases unmatched: 9. The CDR3 sequence: CASSLRASGSKNNEQFF. The CDR3 nucleotides are TGTGCCAGCAGCTTAAGGGCTAGCGGGAGTAAAAACAATGAGCAGTTCTTC.

V gene TRBV7-2 combines with J gene TRBJ2-1; 8 nucleotides line up with TRBD2. The CDR3 covers 16 residues. Germline V gene sequence: CDR1 SGHTA, CDR2 FQGNSA. V lost 2 bases to trimming and J lost 1 base; unmatched junction nucleotides: 4. The CDR3 DNA sequence: TGTGCCAGCAGCTTACAGCGGGGGATTTCCTACAATGAGCAGTTCTTC. Amino acid sequence: CASSLQRGISYNEQFF.

This clonotype was seen only a few times. The CDR3 coding sequence is TGTGCCAGCAGCTTATCTGACGAGCAGTACTTC. Protein product: CASSLSDEQYF. The rearrangement links TRBV7-9 to TRBJ2-7; D not certain. CDR1 SEHNR and CDR2 FQNEAQ come from the germline V gene (reference sequence). CDR3 length: 11 residues. Trimming cost V 2 bases and J 5 bases, with 4 bases left between them.

This clonotype was seen a single time. DNA for the CDR3: TGCAGTGCTAGAGGGGAGGCAGGGGGACGGCAAGAGACCCAGTACTTC. Protein: CSARGEAGGRQETQYF. The chain has TRBV20-1 and TRBJ2-5; a possible D gene is TRBD1 (7 bases). The CDR3 covers 16 residues. V was clipped by 1 base and J by 2 bases, with 17 bases between them. Germline lookup yields CDR1 DFQATT and CDR2 SNEGSKA (reference sequence).

The chain has TRBV20-1 and TRBJ1-2; D might be TRBD1 (5 bases). Trimming cost V 4 bases and J 8 bases, with 17 bases left between them. CDR3 size: 13 residues. Per the germline V gene, CDR1 is DFQATT and CDR2 is SNEGSKA (reference sequence). The CDR3 loop is CSAIPAGLDGYTF. As DNA, the CDR3 is TGCAGTGCTATCCCGGCAGGGTTGGACGGCTACACCTTC.

This clonotype was recorded a few times. This chain joins TRBV29-1 and TRBJ2-3; D remains ambiguous. The germline V gene has CDR1 SQVTM and CDR2 ANQGSEA. Trimming removed 7 bases at V and 1 base at J, with 9 bases between. This CDR3 region has 12 residues. The CDR3 DNA follows: TGCAGCGCCACCCTGGGCACAGATACGCAGTATTTT. This translates into CSATLGTDTQYF.

CDR3 in amino acids: CASSYSSGAKPHEQYF. The CDR3 nucleotides read TGTGCCAGCAGTTACTCTAGCGGAGCCAAACCCCACGAGCAGTACTTC. The chain employs TRBV6-2 or TRBV6-3 and TRBJ2-4; tentative D call: TRBD2 (6 bases). The DNA end is a closer match to TRBJ2-7, so the J assignment may be wrong. Germline-derived CDR1 and CDR2 are MNHEY and SVGEGT. The CDR3 is 16 residues long.

The chain recombines TRBV7-2 with TRBJ2-5; TRBD1 aligns across 11 bases. V trimming: 8 bases; J trimming: 5 bases; junction bases outside the gene matches: 7. This CDR3 is 14 amino acids long. In germline, CDR1 is SGHTA, CDR2 FQGNSA. This CDR3 is CASQGQGGYETQYF. CDR3 sequence (DNA): TGTGCCAGCCAGGGACAGGGGGGATACGAGACCCAGTACTTC.

The genes are TRBV20-1 and TRBJ2-5, with TRBD2 as a possible D gene (6 bases). Germline values: CDR1 DFQATT, CDR2 SNEGSKA (reference sequence). The V gene lost 7 bases and the J gene lost 5 bases, with 14 bases spanning the gap. This CDR3 contains 12 residues. In DNA form, the CDR3 reads TGCAGTGTTGGGGGAAGCGGGGAGACCCAGTACTTC. This sequence encodes CSVGGSGETQYF.

The V call is TRBV7-2, the J call TRBJ1-4, with unresolved D. V dropped 1 base and J dropped 11 bases, with 17 bases sitting between them. The CDR3 runs 15 residues. Germline V gene lookup returns CDR1 SGHTA and CDR2 FQGNSA. DNA for the CDR3: TGTGCCAGCAGCTTAGTAGCGGCGAGGGAGCAGAAACTGTTTTTT. Its protein is CASSLVAAREQKLFF.